The 13 T cell receptor beta chains in this list originate from one sample, sequenced in a study of immune characterization of retroperitoneal liposarcoma. From the PCR reads, TCRdb called clonotypes with MiXCR, one entry per CDR3 protein. The sample consists of approximately 13,000 distinct CDR3 sequences, approximately 48% of them appearing once. Sequencing used tumor tissue. Source of these receptors: a female donor with retroperitoneal liposarcoma.

The sample holds a few counts of this clonotype. This rearrangement joins TRBV27 to TRBJ2-7; D possibly corresponds to TRBD2 (7 bases). V was shortened by 5 bases and J by 2 bases, with 19 bases between the two germline ends. This CDR3 is built from 16 residues. Germline V gives CDR1 MNHEY, CDR2 SMNVEV (reference sequence). The CDR3 DNA sequence: TGTGCCAGCAGTAACTTAGGTCGGGGGGCAACCTACGAGCAGTACTTC. Protein: CASSNLGRGATYEQYF.

Worth noting for this clonotype: This may be a read error: a much more frequent sequence differs by one nucleotide. V is TRBV6-1 and J is TRBJ1-2; 9 bases align to TRBD1. CDR1 MNHNS and CDR2 SASEGT come from the germline V gene. This CDR3 spans 16 amino acids. The CDR3 region is CASSPLTGTGSYCYTF. For the CDR3, the DNA is TGTGCCAGCAGCCCCCTCACCGGGACAGGGTCCTATTGCTACACCTTC.

The chain links TRBV7-2 to TRBJ2-5; TRBD2 is a possible D gene (6 bases). The end of the DNA aligns better with TRBJ2-7, so the J call may be wrong. Germline-derived CDR1 and CDR2 are SGHTA and FQGNSA. The CDR3 spans 15 residues. The CDR3 DNA sequence: TGTGCCAGCAGCTTAGCGAATAGCGGTAGGAACGAGCAGTACTTC. This sequence encodes CASSLANSGRNEQYF.

The sample holds one count of this clonotype. J is TRBJ2-1 and V is TRBV7-6; 7 bases agree with TRBD2. Gene TRBJ2-5 matches the end of the DNA better, so the J call may be wrong. Germline CDR1 reads SGHVS; CDR2 reads FNYEAQ. The CDR3 has 16 residues. The CDR3 bases are TGTGCCAGCAGCCCATTGTTGGCTAGCGGACAAGAGACCCAGTACTTC. As protein: CASSPLLASGQETQYF.

The chain couples TRBV6-1 to TRBJ2-7, with D tentatively TRBD1 (6 bases). CDR1 and CDR2 (germline): MNHNS, SASEGT. The V end was cut by 5 bases, the J end by 2 bases, with 10 bases between. The CDR3 covers 13 residues. Here the CDR3 reads CASSNRDTYEQYF. The CDR3 coding sequence is TGTGCCAGCAGTAACCGGGACACCTACGAGCAGTACTTC.

CDR3 amino acids: CASSSNWDSYEQYF. The CDR3 nucleotides are TGTGCCAGCAGTTCTAATTGGGACAGCTACGAGCAGTACTTC. The rearrangement links TRBV12-3 or TRBV12-4 to TRBJ2-5, with TRBD1 matching over 7 bases. The tail of the sequence fits TRBJ2-7 better, so the J call may be wrong. The CDR3 runs to 14 residues.

The chain has TRBV27 and TRBJ2-2, with 8 bases lining up with TRBD2. Germline CDR1 MNHEY, CDR2 SMNVEV (reference sequence). CDR3 size: 16 residues. The trim removed 6 bases at V and 3 bases at J, leaving 9 bases unmatched. The CDR3 reads CASRTEAGVDTGELFF. Written as DNA, the CDR3 is TGTGCCAGCAGAACGGAAGCGGGAGTTGACACCGGGGAGCTGTTTTTT.

This clonotype was observed many times. This chain uses TRBV6-1 with TRBJ2-3; the D gene is possibly TRBD2 (6 bases). CDR1 and CDR2 from the germline V gene are MNHNS and SASEGT. The V gene lost 4 bases and the J gene lost 0 bases, with 11 bases spanning the gap. The CDR3 runs 15 residues. In DNA, the CDR3 is TGTGCCAGCAGTGTGACTAGGGGAAGCACAGATACGCAGTATTTT. This sequence encodes CASSVTRGSTDTQYF.

This clonotype was recorded at least ten times. The chain links TRBV7-2 to TRBJ2-1; 10 nucleotides match TRBD2. The V segment lost 3 bases and the J segment 10 bases; nucleotides outside the gene matches: 18. The CDR3 runs to 18 residues. The germline V gene has CDR1 SGHTA and CDR2 FQGNSA. CDR3: CASSFYLAGDVDSYEQFF. The CDR3 nucleotides read TGTGCCAGCAGCTTTTATCTAGCGGGAGATGTAGACTCCTACGAGCAGTTCTTC. Variable domain in full (rest from reference TRBV7-2 and TRBJ2-1): GAGVSQSPSNKVTEKGKDVELRCDPISGHTALYWYRQSLGQGLEFLIYFQGNSAPDKSGLPSDRFSAERTGGSVSTLTIQRTQQEDSAVYLCASSFYLAGDVDSYEQFFGPGTRLTVL.

This clonotype was observed a handful of times. The chain carries TRBV7-2 and TRBJ2-1; TRBD2 is a possible D gene (6 bases). Germline assignment: CDR1 SGHTA and CDR2 FQGNSA. The CDR3 runs 14 residues. With 5 bases removed from V and 10 bases from J, the gap between germline ends came to 18 bases. CDR3 sequence reads: CASSISGERYEQFF. CDR3 DNA: TGTGCCAGCAGCATATCGGGAGAACGGTACGAGCAGTTCTTC.

The gene calls are TRBV6-1 and TRBJ1-2; 10 bases agree with TRBD1. Looked up from germline, CDR1 is MNHNS and CDR2 is SASEGT. CDR3 length equals 15 residues. The junction had 7 bases not matched to a gene; V was cut back by 5 bases and J by 4 bases. This CDR3 reads CASSTRDRGLYGYTF. CDR3 in DNA: TGTGCCAGCAGTACCAGGGACAGGGGACTCTATGGCTACACCTTC.

The V and J genes are TRBV4-3 and TRBJ1-3; D possibly corresponds to TRBD1 (6 bases). Germline loops: CDR1 LGHNA, CDR2 YSLEER. Deletions cut 4 bases from V and 0 bases from J, with 7 bases between. The CDR3 runs 14 residues. CDR3 amino acids: CASSRTDSGNTIYF. CDR3 nucleotides: TGCGCCAGCAGCCGGACAGACTCTGGAAACACCATATATTTT.

The chain employs TRBV25-1 and TRBJ2-3, with 8 positions matching TRBD2. The end of the DNA aligns better with TRBJ2-7, so the J call may be wrong. Germline values: CDR1 MGHDK, CDR2 SYGVNS. The CDR3 is 15 amino acids. The CDR3 here is CASSELAGLIDEQYF. CDR3 bases: TGTGCCAGCAGTGAACTAGCGGGTCTTATTGACGAGCAGTACTTC.